The clone carrying this T cell receptor beta chain occurred many times. The antigen is undetermined. The germline V gene has CDR1 KGHSH and CDR2 LQKENI. This CDR3 has 14 amino acids. J gave up 6 bases and V 5 bases, and 2 bases lay outside the gene matches. These data come from a study of T-cell reconstitution after alpha-beta-depleted transplantation in children. Study outcomes and limitations: Recipient T cells and thymic progenitors that survived gave rise to the high TCRbeta diversity observed at day 60 in some patients. When one year had passed after transplant, most T-cell counts and diversity came from newly produced T cells.

The TCRbeta library was prepared with unique molecular identifiers. TCRdb fed the PCR reads into MiXCR, producing one record per CDR3 protein. Of 250,000 to 300,000 distinct CDR3 sequences in the sample, around a tenth are singletons; the top ten hold roughly a quarter. Sequenced here: peripheral blood, sampled 180 days after TCRalphabeta/CD19-depleted stem cell transplant. This TCR was recovered from a male patient aged 2 to 9 who had a stem cell transplant for chronic granulomatous disease, so the T cells may come from the graft donor. The rearrangement joins TRBV18 to TRBJ2-1; 12 nucleotides align to TRBD2. The CDR3, as DNA: TGTGCCAGCTCAGAGGGACTAGCGGGCAATGAGCAGTTCTTC. It encodes CASSEGLAGNEQFF.